Listed below are T cell receptor beta chains from one sample, sequenced in a study of T-cell memory formation after mild COVID-19. Each CDR3 protein is one row after TCRdb ran MiXCR on the 5' RACE reads. The sample has around 250,000 distinct CDR3 sequences; roughly a tenth are singletons. The sequenced sample consisted of PBMCs or a T cell subset sorted from them (not recorded which). The receptors derive from a young man who had mild COVID-19 (a few samples of this study predate the infection). Cell type and time point are not known. Both conserved end residues are part of each CDR3. D genes are given only for firm matches. The listing skips clone size in some rows; elsewhere it reads once, few, many or a size class.

TRBV6-5	TRBJ2-5	-	few	13	CASSSPGDETQYF	TGTGCCAGCAGTTCGCCAGGGGATGAGACCCAGTACTTC
TRBV7-2	TRBJ2-5	TRBD2	-	16	CASSTRRLAVQETQYF	TGTGCCAGCAGCACCCGGCGACTAGCGGTCCAAGAGACCCAGTACTTC
TRBV20-1	TRBJ2-1	TRBD1	many	14	CSARATGQKYEQFF	TGCAGTGCTAGAGCAACGGGACAGAAGTATGAGCAGTTCTTC
TRBV5-6	TRBJ2-1	-	many	11	CASSLADEQFF	TGTGCCAGCAGCTTGGCGGATGAGCAGTTCTTC
TRBV7-2	TRBJ1-6	-	few	13	CASSTHSNSPLHF	TGTGCCAGCAGCACCCATTCTAATTCACCCCTCCACTTT
TRBV7-6	TRBJ2-5	TRBD1	-	15	CASSSTQGAGETQYF	TGTGCCAGCAGCTCGACCCAGGGGGCGGGGGAGACCCAGTACTTC
TRBV30	TRBJ2-4	-	few	15	CAWSVDRRGKNIQYF	TGTGCCTGGAGTGTAGATCGGAGAGGGAAAAACATTCAGTACTTC
TRBV7-2	TRBJ2-5	-	few	20	CASSLKKPRGRPGPQETQYF	TGTGCCAGCAGCTTAAAAAAACCTCGAGGCCGGCCGGGGCCTCAAGAGACCCAGTACTTC
TRBV7-2	TRBJ1-2	-	-	16	CASSLLGAGIAKGYTF	TGTGCCAGCAGCTTGTTGGGAGCAGGGATTGCCAAAGGCTACACCTTC
TRBV4-1	TRBJ1-1	-	-	16	CASSLLQVGQNTEAFF	TGCGCCAGCAGCTTACTCCAGGTCGGCCAGAACACTGAAGCTTTCTTT
TRBV24-1	TRBJ2-5	-	-	12	CAIQGLGETQYF	TGTGCCATTCAGGGGTTAGGTGAGACCCAGTACTTC
TRBV5-1	TRBJ2-4	TRBD1	once	15	CASSLSGTGEDIQYF	TGCGCCAGCAGCTTGTCAGGGACAGGGGAGGACATTCAGTACTTC
TRBV5-5	TRBJ1-1	-	many	15	CASSYGPTGGTEAFF	TGTGCCAGCAGTTATGGCCCGACTGGGGGCACTGAAGCTTTCTTT